This TCR beta chain originates from a study of blood T cell repertoires in COVID-19. The overall study: Acute and convalescent COVID-19 specimens originated in the United States, Italy and Spain.

Profiled with immunoSEQ multiplex PCR; TCRdb holds only in-frame clones, not every one. Among roughly 400,000 clones listed, 90% were seen once. From germline, CDR1 is SGDLS and CDR2 YYNGEE. With V trimmed by 3 bases and J by 6 bases, 7 bases remained unmatched. This CDR3 region has 15 residues. The sample holds one count of this clone. Participant age was roughly 18 to 95 years, and participants resided in about two dozen US areas. The clonotype comes from a man younger than 30 who had recovered from COVID-19. This rearrangement joins TRBV9 to TRBJ2-1; the match to TRBD1 covers 9 bases. What was sequenced was PBMCs or T cells enriched from blood (not recorded which). The CDR3 spells CASSAQTGGVNEQFF. The CDR3 bases are TGTGCCAGCAGCGCCCAGACAGGGGGAGTCAATGAGCAGTTCTTC.